These 27 T cell receptor beta chains were all obtained from the same sample, sequenced in a study of blood T cell repertoires in COVID-19. The method was immunoSEQ multiplex PCR; TCRdb's version includes in-frame clones alone and lacks a portion of them. Of fewer than 85,000 clones detected, more than 75% appear once; the ten largest clones hold approximately 8%. Source material: peripheral blood. All receptors derive from a human donor in a cohort sampled during active COVID-19.

The rearrangement joins TRBV6-2 or TRBV6-3 to TRBJ1-5; possible D gene TRBD1, 6 bases. V lost 6 bases and J 6 bases, leaving 18 bases between the germline ends. CDR1 and CDR2 (germline): MNHEY, SVGEGT. This CDR3 comprises 15 residues. CDR3 DNA sequence: TGTGCCAGCAGCAGGTCCGGGACAATGGCTCAGCCCCAGCATTTT. It specifies CASSRSGTMAQPQHF.

The rearrangement joins TRBV4-1 to TRBJ2-1; D gene unclear. The ends were cut back, 4 bases at V and 3 bases at J, with 10 bases in the middle. Germline V gives CDR1 MGHRA, CDR2 YSYEKL. The CDR3 is made up of 14 amino acids. CDR3 amino acids: CASSPPAGYNEQFF. The CDR3 DNA reads as TGCGCCAGCAGCCCTCCGGCAGGCTACAATGAGCAGTTCTTC.

The rearrangement joins TRBV7-2 to TRBJ2-7; D gene unclear. Trimming stripped 1 base from V and 3 bases from J, with 7 bases between. Germline CDR1 is SGHTA and CDR2 is FQGNSA. The CDR3 extends over 13 amino acids. CDR3 protein: CASSLVVRYEQYF. CDR3 coding DNA: TGTGCCAGCAGCTTAGTTGTCCGCTACGAGCAGTACTTC. The full variable domain, rest sourced from reference TRBV7-2 and TRBJ2-7, is GAGVSQSPSNKVTEKGKDVELRCDPISGHTALYWYRQSLGQGLEFLIYFQGNSAPDKSGLPSDRFSAERTGGSVSTLTIQRTQQEDSAVYLCASSLVVRYEQYFGPGTRLTVT.

This chain joins TRBV6-5 and TRBJ1-1; 7 bases are a match to TRBD1. The germline V gene encodes CDR1 MNHEY and CDR2 SVGAGI. V lost 11 bases, J lost 4 bases, and 13 bases stayed unmatched. The CDR3 totals 14 residues. The CDR3 protein is CAGKRDRLGTEAFF. DNA of the CDR3: TGTGCCGGAAAGAGGGACAGATTGGGCACTGAAGCTTTCTTT.

The chain has TRBV27 and TRBJ1-2, with TRBD1 as a possible D gene (5 bases). Per the germline V gene, CDR1 is MNHEY and CDR2 is SMNVEV (reference sequence). This CDR3 comprises 14 residues. V dropped 3 bases and J dropped 6 bases, with 14 bases sitting between them. CDR3 nucleotide sequence: TGTGCCAGCAGTTTGGGGCCCAGGGTAAATGGCTACACCTTC. It is translated as CASSLGPRVNGYTF.

The rearrangement links TRBV13 to TRBJ1-2; 8 bases are shared with TRBD1. V dropped 5 bases and J dropped 9; count of bases not matched to a gene: 8. The germline gives CDR1 PRHDT, CDR2 FYEKMQ (reference sequence). CDR3 size: 13 residues. In DNA, the CDR3 is TGTGCCAGCAGCCTAGACAGGGGCGGTCGCTACACCTTC. Translating gives CASSLDRGGRYTF.

This chain uses TRBV18 with TRBJ2-7; 8 bases fit TRBD1. With V trimmed by 0 bases and J by 2 bases, 0 bases remained unmatched. This CDR3 has 14 amino acids. Germline CDR1 and CDR2: KGHSH and LQKENI. The CDR3 bases are TGTGCCAGCTCACCACCGGGACAGGCCTACGAGCAGTACTTC. Its translation is CASSPPGQAYEQYF. The entire variable domain, with the rest obtained from reference TRBV18 and TRBJ2-7, is as follows: NAGVMQNPRHLVRRRGQEARLRCSPMKGHSHVYWYRQLPEEGLKFMVYLQKENIIDESGMPKERFSAEFPKEGPSILRIQQVVRGDSAAYFCASSPPGQAYEQYFGPGTRLTVT.

This chain uses TRBV29-1 with TRBJ2-1, with D possibly matching TRBD1 (5 bases). The CDR3 is 13 residues long. Trimming left V 7 bases short and J 1 base short, with 11 bases between. Germline V gene sequence: CDR1 SQVTM, CDR2 ANQGSEA. Here the CDR3 reads CSATVNSYNEQFF. The CDR3 nucleotides are TGCAGCGCGACAGTTAATTCCTACAATGAGCAGTTCTTC.

This chain joins TRBV30 and TRBJ2-7, with 7 bases matching TRBD1. Germline V lookup: CDR1 GTSNPN, CDR2 SVGIG (reference sequence). This CDR3 spans 14 amino acids. Unmatched junction bases numbered 9, after V lost 4 bases and J lost 3 bases. The CDR3 nucleotides are TGTGCCTGGAAAAGACAGGGTTTTTACTACGAGCAGTACTTC. Translated: CAWKRQGFYYEQYF.

The rearrangement joins TRBV2 to TRBJ2-7, with TRBD1 identical over 7 bases. This CDR3 region has 15 residues. After removal of 4 bases from V and 0 bases from J, the junction contained 6 bases not matched to a gene. Germline V gene sequence: CDR1 SNHLY, CDR2 FYNNEI. The CDR3 DNA reads TGTGCCAGCAGTGGGGGGACAGTCAGCTCCTACGAGCAGTACTTC. It yields the protein CASSGGTVSSYEQYF.

The chain joins TRBV4-2 to TRBJ2-7; 8 bases match TRBD1. The CDR3 covers 13 residues. CDR1 is LGHNA and CDR2 is YNFKEQ in the germline V gene. J was trimmed by 6 bases and V by 3 bases; bases with no gene match: 4. CDR3 in DNA: TGTGCCAGCAGCCAGGCACAGGGGGGCGAGCAGTACTTC. Its translation is CASSQAQGGEQYF.

This chain joins TRBV5-6 and TRBJ1-1; no reliable D call. V was pared by 4 bases and J by 8 bases, with 12 bases between. Germline V CDR1 and CDR2: SGHDT, YYEEEE. The CDR3 is made up of 12 amino acids. CDR3 region: CASSAQGGEAFF. The CDR3 nucleotides read TGTGCCAGCAGCGCGCAAGGCGGGGAAGCTTTCTTT.

This clone was seen once. CDR3 in DNA: TGTGCCAGCACCCAATCGGGACAGGGGGCTTATTGGCGTGGCTACACCTTC. Translation: CASTQSGQGAYWRGYTF. This chain joins TRBV7-8 and TRBJ1-2; 12 bases align to TRBD1. CDR1 SGHVS and CDR2 FQNEAQ come from the germline V gene. This CDR3 region has 17 residues. J lost 7 bases, V lost 7 bases, and 16 bases had no gene match. The whole variable domain, filled in from reference TRBV7-8 and TRBJ1-2, reads GAGVSQSPRYKVAKRGQDVALRCDPISGHVSLFWYQQALGQGPEFLTYFQNEAQLDKSGLPSDRFFAERPEGSVSTLKIQRTQQEDSAVYLCASTQSGQGAYWRGYTFGSGTRLTVV.

CDR3 loop: CASSQAGQYYGYTF. CDR3 DNA: TGTGCCAGCAGCCAAGCTGGACAGTACTATGGCTACACCTTC. V usage is TRBV4-2 and J usage is TRBJ1-2, with D tentatively TRBD1 (6 bases). The CDR3 loop spans 14 amino acids. Germline loops: CDR1 LGHNA, CDR2 YNFKEQ. Trimming took 1 base from V and 3 from J, leaving 9 bases between them.

This clone was seen just once. The chain carries TRBV11-3 and TRBJ2-5, with 10 bases fitting TRBD2. The germline V gene has CDR1 SGHNT and CDR2 YENEEA. The ends lost 5 bases at V and 3 bases at J; junction bases unmatched: 3. The CDR3 covers 14 residues. DNA for the CDR3: TGTGCCAGCAGCCCAGCGGGGGGGGAAGAGACCCAGTACTTC. As protein: CASSPAGGEETQYF.

The V call is TRBV30, the J call TRBJ2-7; 9 nucleotides line up with TRBD2. The CDR3 runs to 14 residues. V lost 7 bases, J lost 5 bases, and 12 bases stayed unmatched. Germline values: CDR1 GTSNPN, CDR2 SVGIG (reference sequence). DNA for the CDR3: TGTGCCTTCTCCGAAGGGGCTAGCGGGGACGAGCAGTACTTC. It encodes CAFSEGASGDEQYF.

The chain is built from TRBV27 and TRBJ1-5; no clear D. From germline, CDR1 is MNHEY and CDR2 SMNVEV (reference sequence). V lost 2 bases and J lost 6, with 8 bases in between. The CDR3 consists of 13 residues. CDR3 in amino acids: CASSLGASQPQHF. CDR3 coding DNA: TGTGCCAGCAGTTTAGGAGCGAGTCAGCCCCAGCATTTT.

Turning to this clone: The CDR3 does not close with the conserved phenylalanine or tryptophan, likely indicating a read error. It is unclear where the CDR3 begins or ends on the DNA, so no DNA is shown, and the CDR3 is as TCRdb lists it. V is TRBV28 and J is TRBJ1-2; the table calls TRBD1, which could not be checked here. Both ends counted, the CDR3 spans 13 residues. Germline V gives CDR1 MDHEN, CDR2 SYDVKM. The CDR3 here is CASSTLMGQPSSN.

The chain couples TRBV10-1 to TRBJ1-5; 10 nucleotides agree with TRBD1. Germline CDR1 reads WNHNN; CDR2 reads SYGVQD (reference sequence). The CDR3 has 17 amino acids. V gave up 2 bases and J gave up 1 base; unmatched junction bases: 5. The CDR3 DNA sequence: TGCGCCAGCAGTGAGCCGAGGGACAGGGGAAGCAATCAGCCCCAGCATTTT. It encodes CASSEPRDRGSNQPQHF.

V usage is TRBV7-8 and J usage is TRBJ1-5, with 7 nucleotides matching TRBD1. This CDR3 spans 13 amino acids. In germline, CDR1 is SGHVS, CDR2 FQNEAQ. With 5 bases clipped from V and 7 bases from J, the junction kept 5 bases outside the gene matches. CDR3: CASSQGGSQPQHF. The CDR3 coding sequence is TGTGCCAGCAGCCAGGGGGGGAGCCAGCCCCAGCATTTT. The variable domain in full, with the rest retrieved from reference TRBV7-8 and TRBJ1-5, is GAGVSQSPRYKVAKRGQDVALRCDPISGHVSLFWYQQALGQGPEFLTYFQNEAQLDKSGLPSDRFFAERPEGSVSTLKIQRTQQEDSAVYLCASSQGGSQPQHFGDGTRLSIL.

The chain is built from TRBV7-3 and TRBJ2-5; D perhaps matches TRBD2 (7 bases). Between the trimmed V and J ends, which lost 5 bases and 5 bases, there was a span of 18 bases. Germline values: CDR1 SGHTA, CDR2 FQGTGA. The CDR3 extends over 15 amino acids. CDR3 coding DNA: TGTGCCAGCAGCCCTAGGGGGGGCGTGGATGAGACCCAGTACTTC. Its translation: CASSPRGGVDETQYF.

CDR3 sequence: CASSVSGGASSYNEQFF. The CDR3 DNA reads as TGTGCCAGCAGCGTTAGCGGGGGGGCTAGCTCCTACAATGAGCAGTTCTTC. The chain links TRBV9 to TRBJ2-1; 11 positions agree with TRBD2. The CDR3 has 17 residues. Germline CDR1 and CDR2: SGDLS and YYNGEE. V trimming: 2 bases; J trimming: 0 bases; junction bases outside the gene matches: 4.

This clone was counted a single time. The rearrangement links TRBV30 to TRBJ1-2; TRBD1 matches at 7 bases. The length of the CDR3 is 14 residues. V gave up 2 bases and J gave up 2 bases; unmatched junction bases: 5. CDR1 GTSNPN and CDR2 SVGIG come from the germline V gene (reference sequence). CDR3 region: CAWSPGQPNYGYTF. The DNA for the CDR3 is TGTGCCTGGAGTCCGGGACAGCCGAACTATGGCTACACCTTC.

The genes are TRBV4-3 and TRBJ1-2; D is unresolved. The V end lost 0 bases, the J end lost 3 bases, and 5 bases lay between the germline ends. Germline values: CDR1 LGHNA, CDR2 YSLEER. This CDR3 is built from 13 residues. Written as DNA, the CDR3 is TGCGCCAGCAGCCAAGAACAGTACTATGGCTACACCTTC. This sequence encodes CASSQEQYYGYTF.

The rearrangement links TRBV6-5 to TRBJ1-1; 7 bases map to TRBD1. The J segment lost 3 bases and the V segment lost 2 bases, leaving 3 bases of the junction unmatched. In germline, CDR1 is MNHEY, CDR2 SVGAGI. This CDR3 contains 14 residues. CDR3 bases: TGTGCCAGCAGTTACAGGGGGCCGGACACTGAAGCTTTCTTT. It specifies CASSYRGPDTEAFF.

The CDR3 spells CASSSQAWSYGYTF. The CDR3 nucleotides are TGTGCCAGCAGCTCACAGGCTTGGTCCTATGGCTACACCTTC. The chain combines TRBV13 with TRBJ1-2, with a weak D call TRBD1 (5 bases). Trimming took 4 bases from V and 4 from J, leaving 13 bases between them. Germline V CDR1 and CDR2: PRHDT, FYEKMQ (reference sequence). This CDR3 contains 14 residues.

The genes are TRBV5-4 and TRBJ1-1; maybe TRBD1 (5 bases). The CDR3 runs 15 residues. Per the germline V gene, CDR1 is SGHNT and CDR2 is YYREEE (reference sequence). The V end was cut by 4 bases, the J end by 5 bases, with 18 bases between. Written as DNA, the CDR3 is TGTGCCAGCAGCCCCAGGGCCGGGAGAAGGACTGAAGCTTTCTTT. This codes for CASSPRAGRRTEAFF.